Only one count was recorded for the clone carrying this T cell receptor beta chain. What it recognizes is unknown. Incorporated into the TCR beta cDNA libraries were unique molecular identifiers, which served to reduce PCR and sequencing biases. Using its own MiXCR run on the PCR reads, TCRdb lists one record per CDR3 protein. The sample lists hundreds of thousands of distinct CDR3 sequences; about 40% were seen once. This record belongs to a study of post-analysis software for immune sequencing data. Findings and limits, study-wide: Analysis by F measure revealed that same-batch samples clustered strongly together. About five TRBV segments were more frequent in patients than controls; TRBV5-6, TRBV5-1 and TRBV20-1 belonged to this group.

The CDR3 loop spans 14 amino acids. CDR1 and CDR2 from the germline V gene are SGHRS and YFSETQ. V gave up 5 bases and J gave up 6 bases; unmatched junction bases: 8. Sequencing used blood. V gene TRBV5-1 combines with J gene TRBJ2-3, with TRBD1 matching over 8 bases. The clonotype was recovered from a girl under 18 with multiple sclerosis. CDR3 loop: CASSRDRSSDTQYF. The CDR3 DNA reads as TGCGCCAGCAGTAGGGACAGGTCCTCCGATACGCAGTATTTT. The complete variable domain, with remaining parts taken from reference TRBV5-1 and TRBJ2-3, reads KAGVTQTPRYLIKTRGQQVTLSCSPISGHRSVSWYQQTPGQGLQFLFEYFSETQRNKGNFPGRFSGRQFSNSRSEMNVSTLELGDSALYLCASSRDRSSDTQYFGPGTRLTVL.